Sequencing of this T cell receptor beta chain was carried out in a study of T cells in Graves' hyperthyroidism and ophthalmopathy. The overall study: Peripheral blood was drawn at first diagnosis, prior to all treatment. Overall study results and limits: Most thyroid clonotypes expanded above 0.001 were also detected in blood.

On this clonotype: The antigen is unknown.

Each 10 ml fresh peripheral blood draw supplied the PBMCs. Amplification targeted TCR beta CDR3 regions from RNA transcripts. TCR CDR3 underwent first-round RT-PCR with the HTBI primer set. TCRdb reprocessed the multiplex PCR reads with MiXCR, giving one entry per CDR3 protein. The repertoire holds under 350,000 distinct CDR3 sequences, with 18% as singletons. Germline CDR1 reads SGHTA; CDR2 reads FQGTGA. CDR3 size: 14 residues. Trimming cost V 5 bases and J 7 bases; bases outside gene matches: 9. The chain has TRBV7-3 and TRBJ1-2, with TRBD1 identical over 8 bases. The source is a woman aged 45-60 years with Graves' hyperthyroidism. The sequencing sample was made of blood. The CDR3 sequence: CASSTAAGGFGYTF. In DNA form, the CDR3 reads TGTGCCAGCAGCACCGCGGCAGGGGGCTTTGGCTACACCTTC.